This T cell receptor beta chain was recorded in a study of T cell responses to AZD1222 COVID-19 vaccine. Study outcomes and limitations: Mapped onto spike, vaccine-associated CD4 TCRs spanned it and were dominant at 160-218 and 743-854. Repertoires were collected only later (after the peak T cell response had occurred). Two AZD1222 administrations were followed by greater Spike-specific TCR breadth and depth. Reportedly, nearly half the spike-specific TCRs target unmutated variant regions.

On this clone: The antigen is not known.

Trimming pared 2 bases from V and 0 bases from J, leaving 11 bases between. The CDR3 covers 15 residues. The germline CDR1 and CDR2 sequences are SEHNR and FQNEAQ (reference sequence). The method was immunoSEQ multiplex PCR; TCRdb's version includes in-frame clones alone and lacks a portion of them. The table records about 130,000 clones, roughly 94% of them present only once. The V gene is TRBV7-9, the J gene TRBJ2-7; D might be TRBD2 (6 bases). The sample consisted of peripheral blood, taken on day 0 of AZD1222 vaccination. The clonotype was recovered from an adult in good health. DNA of the CDR3: TGTGCCAGCAGCTTAATTGGAGGGCGCTCCTACGAGCAGTACTTC. Its translation: CASSLIGGRSYEQYF.